This TCR beta chain is drawn from a study of response to subunit inactivated influenza vaccine. TCRdb fed the RT-PCR reads into MiXCR, producing one record per CDR3 protein. The data show about 700,000 distinct CDR3 sequences, approximately 15% seen once. Whole-study results and caveats: Authors proposed each seasonal influenza vaccination draws in few new T cells.

This CDR3 is built from 13 residues. Germline V CDR1 and CDR2: SNHLY, FYNNEI. V lost 5 bases to trimming and J lost 5 bases, with 10 bases between them. Remarks on this clonotype: Antigen: not known.

The chain uses TRBV2 and TRBJ1-5, with a possible D match to TRBD1 (5 bases). Sample: PBMCs from blood, taken about 13 days after vaccination. This sequence originates from a man aged 45-65 years who received an inactivated influenza vaccine. Written as DNA, the CDR3 is TGTGCCAGCAGTTCGGACACTGATCAGCCCCAGCATTTT. Translation: CASSSDTDQPQHF.